This TCR beta chain emerged from a study of CD8 T cells in ankylosing spondylitis. Study findings and constraints: Clones linked to disease were reported to show significant enrichment in matched ankylosing spondylitis synovial fluid. Ankylosing spondylitis blood appeared to be characterized by a TCR beta motif of about eight highly homologous variants. There were earlier reports of some motif variants in reactive arthritis synovial fluid and blood.

As regards this clonotype: Its specificity is unknown.

Trimming removed 5 bases from V and 1 base from J; junction bases left unmatched: 1. Germline V gene sequence: CDR1 KGHSH, CDR2 LQKENI. This CDR3 has 13 amino acids. In TCRdb, the 5' RACE reads were re-called with MiXCR into one record per CDR3 protein. The table shows around 180,000 distinct CDR3 sequences, with about 20% occurring only once. The clonotype comes from a male donor aged 5-29 years with ankylosing spondylitis or in good health (not recorded which). Sequenced: blood, either unsorted or a sorted T cell fraction (not recorded which). The chain couples TRBV18 to TRBJ2-5; 7 positions match TRBD1. The CDR3 region is CASSDRVQETQYF. The CDR3 nucleotides read TGTGCCAGCTCAGACAGGGTCCAAGAGACCCAGTACTTC.